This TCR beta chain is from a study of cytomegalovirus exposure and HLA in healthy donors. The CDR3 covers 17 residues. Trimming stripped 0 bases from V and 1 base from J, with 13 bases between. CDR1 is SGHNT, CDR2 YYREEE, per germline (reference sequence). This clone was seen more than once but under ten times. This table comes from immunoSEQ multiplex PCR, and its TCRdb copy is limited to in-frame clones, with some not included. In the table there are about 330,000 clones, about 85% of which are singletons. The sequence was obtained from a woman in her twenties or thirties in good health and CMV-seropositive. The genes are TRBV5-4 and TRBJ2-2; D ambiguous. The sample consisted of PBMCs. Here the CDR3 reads CASSLARLNLNTGELFF. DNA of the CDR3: TGTGCCAGCAGCTTGGCCCGGCTAAACTTGAACACCGGGGAGCTGTTTTTT.